One and the same sample provided the 3 T cell receptor beta chains below, sequenced in a study of T cells in Graves' hyperthyroidism and ophthalmopathy. It was RNA transcripts that yielded the amplified TCR beta CDR3 regions. First-round RT-PCR of the TCR CDR3 relied on the HTBI primer set. One entry per CDR3 protein, called by TCRdb with MiXCR from the multiplex PCR reads. This table holds about 640,000 distinct CDR3 sequences, about 20% found once. The sequenced sample was blood. These TCRs come from a man younger than 40 with Graves' ophthalmopathy.

The sample holds many counts of this clonotype. The V call is TRBV20-1, the J call TRBJ2-7; D is undetermined. Looked up from germline, CDR1 is DFQATT and CDR2 is SNEGSKA (reference sequence). The CDR3 totals 11 residues. V lost 6 bases and J 4 bases, leaving 10 bases between the germline ends. CDR3 region: CSATTPYEQYF. The DNA for the CDR3 is TGCAGTGCAACCACCCCTTACGAGCAGTACTTC.

J is TRBJ1-5 and V is TRBV6-1; maybe TRBD1 (5 bases). Per the germline V gene, CDR1 is MNHNS and CDR2 is SASEGT. The CDR3 runs 16 residues. Trimming took off 7 bases at V and 8 bases at J, with 24 bases between the two ends. The CDR3 reads CASIPSGQPPDEPQHF. The DNA of the CDR3 is TGTGCCAGCATTCCCTCGGGGCAGCCCCCAGATGAGCCCCAGCATTTT.

This clonotype was seen ten or more times. The chain recombines TRBV24-1 with TRBJ2-3; tentative D call: TRBD1 (5 bases). Germline V gives CDR1 KGHDR, CDR2 SFDVKD. Trimming cost V 4 bases and J 3 bases, with 13 bases left between them. The CDR3 contains 15 residues. In DNA, the CDR3 is TGTGCCACCAGTGAGACGGACATTCAGACAGATACGCAGTATTTT. Amino acid sequence: CATSETDIQTDTQYF.